One TCR beta chain is described in this entry. Its antigen is unknown. The data were taken from a study of T cell repertoires in cytomegalovirus infection. Study context: Public TCR beta signatures indicated both CMV infection and matching HLA type.

TCRdb re-analysed the reads in MiXCR, keeping a single row per CDR3 protein. The table lists some 310,000 distinct CDR3 sequences, around 25% of them singletons. Germline V gene lookup returns CDR1 DFQATT and CDR2 SNEGSKA (reference sequence). V lost 6 bases to trimming and J lost 1 base; unmatched junction nucleotides: 7. The CDR3 spans 14 residues. General study results and limits: In two of eight donors, the top clonotype was HLA-C-restricted CMV-specific. Cumulative frequency of public TCR beta families picked out carriers of CMV plus the relevant HLA.

The clonotype originates from a human donor in good health (CMV status not recorded). Some clones in this sample may be carry-over from other donors' samples. The sample here was cultured PBMCs, taken from culture after CMV antigen stimulation. The chain recombines TRBV20-1 with TRBJ2-3, with 7 bases that match TRBD1. The CDR3 sequence is CSAPTGRGTDTQYF. The CDR3 DNA follows: TGCAGTGCCCCGACAGGGAGAGGCACAGATACGCAGTATTTT.